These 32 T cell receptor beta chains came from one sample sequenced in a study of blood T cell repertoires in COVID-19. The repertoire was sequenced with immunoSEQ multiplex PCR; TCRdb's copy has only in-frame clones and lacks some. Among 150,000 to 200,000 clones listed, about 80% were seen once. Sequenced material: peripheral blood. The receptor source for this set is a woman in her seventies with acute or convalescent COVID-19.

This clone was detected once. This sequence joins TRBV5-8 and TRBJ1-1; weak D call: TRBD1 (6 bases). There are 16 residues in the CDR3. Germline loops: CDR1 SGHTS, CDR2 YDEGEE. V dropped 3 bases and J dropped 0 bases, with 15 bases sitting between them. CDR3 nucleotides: TGTGCCAGCAGCTCAACCGTACAGGGAATGAACACTGAAGCTTTCTTT. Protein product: CASSSTVQGMNTEAFF.

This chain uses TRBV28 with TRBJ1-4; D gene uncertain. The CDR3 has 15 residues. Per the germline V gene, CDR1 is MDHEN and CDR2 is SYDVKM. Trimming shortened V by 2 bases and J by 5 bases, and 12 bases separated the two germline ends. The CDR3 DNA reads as TGTGCCAGCAGTTTACCACAGAGCCAGAATGAAAAACTGTTTTTT. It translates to CASSLPQSQNEKLFF.

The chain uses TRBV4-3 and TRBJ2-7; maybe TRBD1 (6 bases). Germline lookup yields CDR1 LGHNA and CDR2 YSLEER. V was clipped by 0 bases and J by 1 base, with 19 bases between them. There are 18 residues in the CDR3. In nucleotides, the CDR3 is TGCGCCAGCAGCCAAGAAGGTGGGGGCCTGATGTCTTCCTACGAGCAGTACTTC. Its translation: CASSQEGGGLMSSYEQYF.

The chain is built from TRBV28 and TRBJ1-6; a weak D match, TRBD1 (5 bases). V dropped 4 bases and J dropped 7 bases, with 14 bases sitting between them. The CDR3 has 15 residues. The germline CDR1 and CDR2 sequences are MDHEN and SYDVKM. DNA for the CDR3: TGTGCCAGCAGTTCCGGGACTGCCAACAATTCACCCCTCCACTTT. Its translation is CASSSGTANNSPLHF.

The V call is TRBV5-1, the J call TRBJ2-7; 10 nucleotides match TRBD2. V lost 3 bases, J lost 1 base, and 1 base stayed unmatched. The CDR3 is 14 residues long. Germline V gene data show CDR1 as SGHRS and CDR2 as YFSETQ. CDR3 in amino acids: CASSSTSGSYEQYF. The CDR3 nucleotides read TGCGCCAGCAGCTCGACTAGCGGGTCCTACGAGCAGTACTTC.

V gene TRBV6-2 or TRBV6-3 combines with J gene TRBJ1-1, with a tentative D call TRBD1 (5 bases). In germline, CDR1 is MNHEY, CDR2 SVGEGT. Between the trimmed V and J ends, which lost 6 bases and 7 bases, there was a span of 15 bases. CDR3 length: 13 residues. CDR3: CASSQLRVGEAFF. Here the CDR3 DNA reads TGTGCCAGCAGCCAACTCAGGGTGGGTGAAGCTTTCTTT.

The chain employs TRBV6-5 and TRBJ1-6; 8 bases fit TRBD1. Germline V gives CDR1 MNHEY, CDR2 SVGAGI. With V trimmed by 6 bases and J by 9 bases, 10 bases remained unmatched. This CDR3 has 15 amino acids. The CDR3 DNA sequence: TGTGCCAGCAGGCCTCAGGGGGCGATAGGTTCACCCCTCCACTTT. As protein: CASRPQGAIGSPLHF.

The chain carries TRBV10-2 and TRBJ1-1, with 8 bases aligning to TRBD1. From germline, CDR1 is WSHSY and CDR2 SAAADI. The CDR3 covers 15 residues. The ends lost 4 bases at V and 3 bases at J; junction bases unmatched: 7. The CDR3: CASSARGQGDTEAFF. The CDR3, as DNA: TGCGCCAGCAGTGCCCGTGGACAGGGCGACACTGAAGCTTTCTTT.

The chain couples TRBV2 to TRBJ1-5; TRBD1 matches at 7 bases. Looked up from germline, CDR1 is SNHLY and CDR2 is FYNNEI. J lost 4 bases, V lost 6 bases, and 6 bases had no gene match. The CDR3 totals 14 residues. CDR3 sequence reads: CASRGQLPNQPQHF. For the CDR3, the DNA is TGTGCCAGCAGGGGACAGTTGCCAAATCAGCCCCAGCATTTT.

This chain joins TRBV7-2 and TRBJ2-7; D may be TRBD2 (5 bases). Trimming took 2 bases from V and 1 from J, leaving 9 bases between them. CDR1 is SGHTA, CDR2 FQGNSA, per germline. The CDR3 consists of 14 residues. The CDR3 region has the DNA TGTGCCAGCAGCTTAAATGGAGGATCCTACGAGCAGTACTTC. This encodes CASSLNGGSYEQYF.

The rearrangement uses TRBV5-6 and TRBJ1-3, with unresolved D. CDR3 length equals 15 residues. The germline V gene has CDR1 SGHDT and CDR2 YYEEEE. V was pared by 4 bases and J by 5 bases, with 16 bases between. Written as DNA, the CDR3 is TGTGCCAGCAGCCCATGGCGGAGCGGTCGAAACACCATATATTTT. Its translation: CASSPWRSGRNTIYF.

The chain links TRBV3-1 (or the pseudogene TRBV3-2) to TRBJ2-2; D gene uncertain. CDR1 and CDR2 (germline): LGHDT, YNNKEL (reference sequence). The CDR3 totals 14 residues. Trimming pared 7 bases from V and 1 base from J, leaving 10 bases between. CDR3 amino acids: CASTPRRNTGELFF. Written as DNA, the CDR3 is TGTGCCAGCACCCCTAGAAGGAACACCGGGGAGCTGTTTTTT.

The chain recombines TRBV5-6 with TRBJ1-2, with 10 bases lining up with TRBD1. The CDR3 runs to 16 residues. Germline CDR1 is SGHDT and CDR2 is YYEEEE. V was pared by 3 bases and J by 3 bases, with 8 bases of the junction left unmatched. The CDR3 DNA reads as TGTGCCAGCAGCTGGTCCGGGACAGGGGTGGACTATGGCTACACCTTC. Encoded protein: CASSWSGTGVDYGYTF. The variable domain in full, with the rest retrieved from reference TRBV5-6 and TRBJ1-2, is DAGVTQSPTHLIKTRGQQVTLRCSPKSGHDTVSWYQQALGQGPQFIFQYYEEEERQRGNFPDRFSGHQFPNYSSELNVNALLLGDSALYLCASSWSGTGVDYGYTFGSGTRLTVV.

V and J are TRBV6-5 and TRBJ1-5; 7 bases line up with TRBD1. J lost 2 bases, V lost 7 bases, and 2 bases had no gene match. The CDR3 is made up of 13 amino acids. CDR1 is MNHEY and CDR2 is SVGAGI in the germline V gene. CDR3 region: CASKTGGNQPQHF. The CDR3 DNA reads TGTGCCAGCAAAACAGGGGGCAATCAGCCCCAGCATTTT.

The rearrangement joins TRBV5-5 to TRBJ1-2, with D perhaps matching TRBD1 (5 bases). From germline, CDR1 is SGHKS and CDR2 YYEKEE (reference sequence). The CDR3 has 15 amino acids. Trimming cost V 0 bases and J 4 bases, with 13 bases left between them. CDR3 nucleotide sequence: TGTGCCAGCAGCTTGGAGGAGGGACGGGCCTATGGCTACACCTTC. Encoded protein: CASSLEEGRAYGYTF.

CDR3 coding DNA: TGTGCCAGCAGTGAAGGCGGGGCTTACTCCTACGAGCAGTACTTC. The encoded protein is CASSEGGAYSYEQYF. This rearrangement joins TRBV6-1 to TRBJ2-7, with a possible D match to TRBD2 (6 bases). The CDR3 consists of 15 residues. V lost 1 base and J lost 0, with 10 bases in between. Germline V lookup: CDR1 MNHNS, CDR2 SASEGT.

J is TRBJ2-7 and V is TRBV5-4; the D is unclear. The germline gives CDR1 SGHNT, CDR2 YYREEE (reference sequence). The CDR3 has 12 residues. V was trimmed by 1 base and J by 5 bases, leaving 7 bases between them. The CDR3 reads CASSLYSDEQYF. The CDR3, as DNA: TGTGCCAGCAGCTTGTACTCGGACGAGCAGTACTTC.

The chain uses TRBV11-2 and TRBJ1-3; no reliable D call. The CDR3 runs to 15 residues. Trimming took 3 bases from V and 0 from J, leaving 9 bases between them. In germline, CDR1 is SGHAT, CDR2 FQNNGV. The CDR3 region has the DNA TGTGCCAGCAGCTTTACCTACCTCTCTGGAAACACCATATATTTT. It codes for CASSFTYLSGNTIYF.

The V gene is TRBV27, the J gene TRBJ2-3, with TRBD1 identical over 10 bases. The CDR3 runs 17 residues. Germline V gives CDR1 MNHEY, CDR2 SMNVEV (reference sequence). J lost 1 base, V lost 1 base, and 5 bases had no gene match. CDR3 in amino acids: CASSLLGTGEGTDTQYF. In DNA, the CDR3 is TGTGCCAGCAGTTTATTAGGGACAGGGGAGGGCACAGATACGCAGTATTTT.

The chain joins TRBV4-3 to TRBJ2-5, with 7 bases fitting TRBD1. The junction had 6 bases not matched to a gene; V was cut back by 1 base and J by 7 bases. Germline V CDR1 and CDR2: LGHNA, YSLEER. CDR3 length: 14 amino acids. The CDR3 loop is CASSQGDSPGTQYF. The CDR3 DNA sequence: TGCGCCAGCAGCCAAGGGGACAGCCCGGGGACCCAGTACTTC.

CDR3 region: CASSTLTYLAKNIQYF. CDR3 coding DNA: TGTGCCAGTAGTACCCTGACATATCTAGCCAAAAACATTCAGTACTTC. The chain couples TRBV19 to TRBJ2-4; D is unclear. Germline V gene sequence: CDR1 LNHDA, CDR2 SQIVND (reference sequence). This CDR3 is built from 16 residues. Between the trimmed V and J ends, which lost 4 bases and 0 bases, there was a span of 13 bases. The variable domain in full, completed from reference TRBV19 and TRBJ2-4, reads DGGITQSPKYLFRKEGQNVTLSCEQNLNHDAMYWYRQDPGQGLRLIYYSQIVNDFQKGDIAEGYSVSREKKESFPLTVTSAQKNPTAFYLCASSTLTYLAKNIQYFGAGTRLSVL.

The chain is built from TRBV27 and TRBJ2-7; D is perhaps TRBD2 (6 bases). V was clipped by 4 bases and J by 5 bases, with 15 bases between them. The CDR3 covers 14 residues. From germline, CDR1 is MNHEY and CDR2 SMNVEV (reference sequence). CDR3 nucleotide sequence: TGTGCCAGCAGTTACCGGGACTCCTTCCACGAGCAGTACTTC. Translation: CASSYRDSFHEQYF.

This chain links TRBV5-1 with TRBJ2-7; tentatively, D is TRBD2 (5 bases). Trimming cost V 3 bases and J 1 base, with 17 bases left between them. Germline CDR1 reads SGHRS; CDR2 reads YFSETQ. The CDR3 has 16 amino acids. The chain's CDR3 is CASSSRRGSPSYEQYF. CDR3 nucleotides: TGCGCCAGCAGCTCCCGACGCGGGTCACCTTCCTACGAGCAGTACTTC.

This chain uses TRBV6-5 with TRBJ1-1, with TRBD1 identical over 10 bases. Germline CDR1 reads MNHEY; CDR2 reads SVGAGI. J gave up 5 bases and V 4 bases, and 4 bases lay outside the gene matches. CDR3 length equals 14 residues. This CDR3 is CASSWTGGRTEAFF. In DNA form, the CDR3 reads TGTGCCAGCAGTTGGACAGGGGGAAGGACTGAAGCTTTCTTT.

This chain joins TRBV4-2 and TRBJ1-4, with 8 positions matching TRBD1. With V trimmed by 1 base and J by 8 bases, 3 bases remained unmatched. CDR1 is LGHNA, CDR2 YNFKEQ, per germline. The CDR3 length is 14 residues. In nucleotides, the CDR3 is TGTGCCAGCAGCCAAGGGACAGGGAGGGAAAAACTGTTTTTT. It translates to CASSQGTGREKLFF.

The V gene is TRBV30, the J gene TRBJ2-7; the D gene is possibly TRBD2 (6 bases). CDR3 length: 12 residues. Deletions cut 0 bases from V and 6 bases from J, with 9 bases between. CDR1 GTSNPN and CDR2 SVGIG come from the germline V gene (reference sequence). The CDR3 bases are TGTGCCTGGAGTGTACGGCGGGGCGAGCAGTACTTC. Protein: CAWSVRRGEQYF.

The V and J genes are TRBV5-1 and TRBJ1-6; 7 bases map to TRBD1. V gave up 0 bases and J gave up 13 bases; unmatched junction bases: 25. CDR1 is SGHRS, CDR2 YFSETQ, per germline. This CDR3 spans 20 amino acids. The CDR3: CASSLDLGGGMTGYSHPLHF. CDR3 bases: TGCGCCAGCAGCTTGGACCTTGGAGGGGGGATGACAGGGTACTCCCACCCCCTCCACTTT.

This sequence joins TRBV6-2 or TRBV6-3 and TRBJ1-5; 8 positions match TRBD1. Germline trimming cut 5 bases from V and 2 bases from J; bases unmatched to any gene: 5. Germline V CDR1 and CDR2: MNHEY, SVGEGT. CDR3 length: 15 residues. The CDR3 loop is CASSNGQGGNQPQHF. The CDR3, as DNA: TGTGCCAGCAGTAACGGACAGGGAGGCAATCAGCCCCAGCATTTT.

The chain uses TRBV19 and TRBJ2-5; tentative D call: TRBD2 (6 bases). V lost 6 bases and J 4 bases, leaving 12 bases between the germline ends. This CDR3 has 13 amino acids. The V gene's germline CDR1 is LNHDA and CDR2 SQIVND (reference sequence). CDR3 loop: CASRSLGGETQYF. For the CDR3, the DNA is TGTGCCAGTAGGAGTCTGGGAGGAGAGACCCAGTACTTC.

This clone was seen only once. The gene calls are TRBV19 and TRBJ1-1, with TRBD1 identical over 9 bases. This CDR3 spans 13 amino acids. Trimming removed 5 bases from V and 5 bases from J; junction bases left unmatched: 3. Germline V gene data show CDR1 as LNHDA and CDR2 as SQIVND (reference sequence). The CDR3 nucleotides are TGTGCCAGTAGTCAAGGACAGGGGACTGAAGCTTTCTTT. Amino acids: CASSQGQGTEAFF.

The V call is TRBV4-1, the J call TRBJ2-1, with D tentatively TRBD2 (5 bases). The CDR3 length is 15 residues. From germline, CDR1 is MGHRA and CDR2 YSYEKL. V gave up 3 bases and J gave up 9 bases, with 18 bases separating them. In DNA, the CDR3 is TGCGCCAGCAGCCATGACTTCTCGAGGGTTGCTGAGCAGTTCTTC. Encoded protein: CASSHDFSRVAEQFF.

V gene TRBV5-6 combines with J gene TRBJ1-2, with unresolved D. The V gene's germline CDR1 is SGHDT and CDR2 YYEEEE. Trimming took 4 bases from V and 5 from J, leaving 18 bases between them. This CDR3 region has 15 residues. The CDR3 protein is CASSLRTEGGYGYTF. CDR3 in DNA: TGTGCCAGCAGCCTTCGGACCGAGGGAGGTTATGGCTACACCTTC.